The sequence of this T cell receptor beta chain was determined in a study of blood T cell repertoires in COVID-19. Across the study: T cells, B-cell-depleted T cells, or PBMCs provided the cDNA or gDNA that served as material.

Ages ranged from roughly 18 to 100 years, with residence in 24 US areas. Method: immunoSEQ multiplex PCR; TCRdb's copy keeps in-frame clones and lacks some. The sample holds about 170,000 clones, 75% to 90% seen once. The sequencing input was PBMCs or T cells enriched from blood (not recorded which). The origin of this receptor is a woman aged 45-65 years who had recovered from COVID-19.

CDR3 bases: TGTGCCAGCAGCTTATTCACAGGGCGGGAGCCCCAGCATTTT. Translating it yields CASSLFTGREPQHF. The chain recombines TRBV5-8 with TRBJ1-5, with D possibly TRBD1 on 6 matching bases. V shed 2 bases and J shed 8 bases, with 14 bases lying between them. This CDR3 is built from 14 residues. Germline V lookup: CDR1 SGHTS, CDR2 YDEGEE.